The 32 T cell receptor beta chains below all came from one sample that was sequenced in a study of T-cell reconstitution after alpha-beta-depleted transplantation in children. Unique molecular identifiers were incorporated into the prepared TCRbeta library. TCRdb redid the calling of the PCR reads with MiXCR, one entry per CDR3 protein. In the table there are 450,000 to 550,000 distinct CDR3 sequences, about 10% of which are singletons. The sample here was PBMCs, mostly from graft donor cells, taken 180 days after TCRalphabeta/CD19-depleted stem cell transplant. These receptor sequences come from a female patient aged 2-9 years who had a stem cell transplant for aplastic anemia, so the T cells may come from the graft donor.

CDR3 amino acids: CASSVDRTSLYEQYF. The CDR3 nucleotides read TGTGCCAGCAGCGTAGATCGGACTTCACTCTACGAGCAGTACTTC. The chain carries TRBV9 and TRBJ2-7; tentative D call: TRBD2 (5 bases). V was pared by 0 bases and J by 3 bases, with 13 bases between. This CDR3 is 15 amino acids long. The germline V gene has CDR1 SGDLS and CDR2 YYNGEE.

The chain links TRBV18 to TRBJ2-4; D may correspond to TRBD1 or TRBD2 (5 bases each). CDR1 and CDR2 (germline): KGHSH, LQKENI. With 3 bases removed from V and 8 bases from J, the gap between germline ends came to 11 bases. This CDR3 has 13 amino acids. The CDR3 sequence is CASSPRGGDIQYF. As DNA, the CDR3 is TGTGCCAGCTCACCTCGTGGGGGAGACATTCAGTACTTC.

This clonotype was picked up a small number of times. The V call is TRBV30, the J call TRBJ2-7; tentative D call: TRBD1 (6 bases). The V and J ends lost 3 bases and 2 bases respectively, with 11 bases between them. In germline, CDR1 is GTSNPN, CDR2 SVGIG (reference sequence). There are 13 residues in the CDR3. CDR3: CAWSLDSAYEQYV. The CDR3, as DNA: TGTGCCTGGAGCCTGGACAGCGCCTACGAGCAGTACGTC.

This clonotype was seen only a few times. The rearrangement joins TRBV28 to TRBJ1-5; perhaps TRBD1 as D (6 bases). Trimming took off 6 bases at V and 6 bases at J, with 18 bases between the two ends. Germline V gives CDR1 MDHEN, CDR2 SYDVKM. The CDR3 sequence is 15 residues long. The chain's CDR3 is CASSSRGRGFQPQHF. Written as DNA, the CDR3 is TGTGCCAGCAGCTCTAGGGGTAGGGGGTTTCAGCCCCAGCATTTT.

This chain links TRBV20-1 with TRBJ2-3; D perhaps matches TRBD1 (6 bases). Germline V gene sequence: CDR1 DFQATT, CDR2 SNEGSKA (reference sequence). The CDR3 spans 17 residues. V lost 3 bases, J lost 6 bases, and 25 bases lay in between. The chain's CDR3 is CSASPRLGATGADTQYF. As DNA, the CDR3 is TGCAGTGCTAGCCCCAGGCTGGGAGCGACAGGAGCTGATACGCAGTATTTT.

This clonotype was observed a few times. The genes are TRBV29-1 and TRBJ2-3; D is possibly TRBD2 (5 bases). This CDR3 contains 15 residues. CDR1 is SQVTM and CDR2 is ANQGSEA in the germline V gene. The V end was cut by 3 bases, the J end by 2 bases, with 15 bases between. This CDR3 is CSVDPSGSDTDTQYF. The CDR3 coding sequence is TGCAGCGTTGATCCGAGCGGTTCCGACACAGATACGCAGTATTTT.

This clonotype was seen more than once but under ten times. The chain is built from TRBV7-3 and TRBJ2-3; TRBD2 matches 10 bases. From germline, CDR1 is SGHTA and CDR2 FQGTGA. V was clipped by 3 bases and J by 5 bases; unmatched bases: 5. There are 15 residues in the CDR3. This CDR3 is CASSLGTSVIDTQYF. The CDR3 bases are TGTGCCAGCAGCTTGGGGACTAGCGTGATAGATACGCAGTATTTT.

The chain recombines TRBV11-2 with TRBJ2-1; D is tentatively TRBD1 or TRBD2 (5 bases each). CDR3 length: 16 residues. Trimming stripped 5 bases from V and 5 bases from J, with 19 bases between. The germline V gene encodes CDR1 SGHAT and CDR2 FQNNGV. The CDR3 DNA sequence: TGTGCCAGCAGCGGGGGTTCGGTTGCCCGTAACAATGAGCAGTTCTTC. This sequence encodes CASSGGSVARNNEQFF.

The chain has TRBV7-9 and TRBJ1-1; perhaps TRBD1 as D (6 bases). V lost 8 bases and J 0 bases, leaving 19 bases between the germline ends. The CDR3 has 16 residues. CDR1 SEHNR and CDR2 FQNEAQ come from the germline V gene (reference sequence). CDR3: CASAFGQTVMNTEAFF. DNA for the CDR3: TGTGCCAGCGCATTCGGACAGACGGTTATGAACACTGAAGCTTTCTTT.

This clonotype appeared many times. The V call is TRBV20-1, the J call TRBJ1-5, with D possibly matching TRBD1 (5 bases). With 2 bases removed from V and 2 bases from J, the gap between germline ends came to 13 bases. CDR1 is DFQATT and CDR2 is SNEGSKA in the germline V gene (reference sequence). The CDR3 is 15 residues long. CDR3 loop: CSARNSRDGNQPQHF. CDR3 DNA sequence: TGCAGTGCTAGAAATTCCAGGGACGGCAATCAGCCCCAGCATTTT.

The table lists this clonotype with many counts. The chain carries TRBV12-3 or TRBV12-4 and TRBJ1-2, with a tentative D call TRBD1 (5 bases). V lost 6 bases to trimming and J lost 7 bases, with 36 bases between them. This CDR3 spans 20 amino acids. The CDR3 DNA follows: TGTGCCAGCAGCCCGTATGGGGATCCGGGACTTCCACCACTGAAATCTGGCTACACCTTC. Its translation is CASSPYGDPGLPPLKSGYTF.

This sequence joins TRBV12-3 or TRBV12-4 and TRBJ1-2, with D possibly being TRBD1 (5 bases). The CDR3 has 13 residues. V gave up 1 base and J gave up 4 bases, with 7 bases separating them. Here the CDR3 DNA reads TGTGCCAGCAGTTTAGAACAGGCCTATGGCTACACCTTC. This encodes CASSLEQAYGYTF.

This chain uses TRBV7-9 with TRBJ2-1, with 11 bases fitting TRBD2. There are 17 residues in the CDR3. V shed 5 bases and J 3 bases; nucleotides not matched to a gene: 9. Germline CDR1 SEHNR, CDR2 FQNEAQ (reference sequence). The DNA for the CDR3 is TGTGCCAGCAGCAATAGCGGGAGGGGGGTGCGCTACAATGAGCAGTTCTTC. Residues: CASSNSGRGVRYNEQFF.

CDR3 sequence reads: CASSSPQGFDEQFF. CDR3 sequence (DNA): TGTGCCAGCAGCAGCCCACAGGGATTTGATGAGCAGTTCTTC. The chain carries TRBV9 and TRBJ2-1; D perhaps matches TRBD1 (6 bases). CDR1 and CDR2 from the germline V gene are SGDLS and YYNGEE. The CDR3 extends over 14 amino acids. The V and J ends lost 4 bases and 8 bases respectively, with 16 bases between them. The full variable domain, rest sourced from reference TRBV9 and TRBJ2-1, is DSGVTQTPKHLITATGQRVTLRCSPRSGDLSVYWYQQSLDQGLQFLIQYYNGEERAKGNILERFSAQQFPDLHSELNLSSLELGDSALYFCASSSPQGFDEQFFGPGTRLTVL.

Ten or more counts support this clonotype. The DNA for the CDR3 is TGCAGCGTTGTCGGCGGGAGAGGCAACGAGCAGTACGTC. Protein product: CSVVGGRGNEQYV. This chain connects TRBV29-1 to TRBJ2-7; TRBD2 matches 7 bases. Germline-derived CDR1 and CDR2 are SQVTM and ANQGSEA. The CDR3 is 13 residues long. Trimming took 4 bases from V and 5 from J; bases not matched to a gene: 8.

This clonotype appeared a few times. The chain carries TRBV27 and TRBJ2-7; no clear D. The V gene lost 7 bases and the J gene lost 0 bases, with 16 bases spanning the gap. Germline CDR1 reads MNHEY; CDR2 reads SMNVEV (reference sequence). The CDR3 loop spans 15 amino acids. The CDR3 protein is CASTHETRSSYEQYV. The CDR3 nucleotides are TGTGCCAGCACCCACGAGACTCGGAGCTCCTACGAGCAGTACGTC.

This clonotype occurred a few times. The V gene is TRBV28, the J gene TRBJ1-2; TRBD1 is a possible D gene (6 bases). Trimming stripped 6 bases from V and 8 bases from J, with 13 bases between. CDR3 length: 12 amino acids. Germline lookup yields CDR1 MDHEN and CDR2 SYDVKM. CDR3 sequence reads: CASRVTGRGYTF. The CDR3, as DNA: TGTGCCAGCAGGGTTACAGGGAGAGGCTACACCTTC.

In this sample, this clonotype turned up a few times. The rearrangement links TRBV7-2 to TRBJ1-4, with a possible D match to TRBD1 (5 bases). Trimming stripped 4 bases from V and 0 bases from J, with 12 bases between. This CDR3 has 16 residues. Germline V CDR1 and CDR2: SGHTA, FQGNSA. The CDR3 loop reads CASSWGPGATNEKLFF. CDR3 nucleotide sequence: TGTGCCAGCAGCTGGGGACCAGGCGCAACTAATGAAAAACTGTTTTTT.

This clonotype showed up many times. This chain uses TRBV29-1 with TRBJ1-2; 7 nucleotides match TRBD1. Trimming removed 7 bases from V and 2 bases from J; junction bases left unmatched: 10. Germline loops: CDR1 SQVTM, CDR2 ANQGSEA. This CDR3 spans 14 amino acids. The CDR3 nucleotides read TGCAGCGCTTCTACCCCGGGACAGAACTATGGCTACACCTTC. Protein sequence: CSASTPGQNYGYTF.

This clonotype was seen only a few times. The rearrangement links TRBV25-1 to TRBJ2-1, with no clear D. The CDR3 has 15 amino acids. Germline lookup yields CDR1 MGHDK and CDR2 SYGVNS. V shed 2 bases and J shed 6 bases, with 14 bases lying between them. This CDR3 reads CASSERPGLGNEQFF. CDR3 sequence (DNA): TGTGCCAGCAGTGAACGGCCGGGTTTAGGCAATGAGCAGTTCTTC.

This clonotype was observed at least ten times. V usage is TRBV7-7 and J usage is TRBJ2-1; 7 nucleotides line up with TRBD2. The CDR3 extends over 16 amino acids. Germline V gives CDR1 SSHAT, CDR2 FNYEAQ (reference sequence). The trim removed 2 bases at V and 7 bases at J, leaving 11 bases unmatched. The CDR3 spells CASSLRQRDSKNEQFF. The CDR3 bases are TGTGCCAGCAGCTTACGCCAGCGGGATTCGAAGAATGAGCAGTTCTTC.

This clonotype was seen more than once but under ten times. The chain links TRBV5-8 to TRBJ1-5; D uncertain. The CDR3 is made up of 14 amino acids. Trimming cost V 5 bases and J 2 bases, with 11 bases left between them. Germline CDR1 SGHTS, CDR2 YDEGEE. CDR3 residues: CASSFGPGNQPQHF. DNA of the CDR3: TGTGCCAGCAGTTTTGGACCGGGCAATCAGCCCCAGCATTTT.

The V gene is TRBV6-2 or TRBV6-3, the J gene TRBJ2-2; TRBD1 aligns across 8 bases. Trimming at V came to 2 bases and at J to 4 bases, leaving 3 bases not matched to a gene. CDR1 is MNHEY and CDR2 is SVGEGT in the germline V gene. The CDR3 totals 15 residues. In DNA, the CDR3 is TGTGCCAGCAGTTACGGGGGGACAGGCACCGGGGAGCTGTTTTTT. This translates into CASSYGGTGTGELFF.

This chain joins TRBV7-8 and TRBJ2-2; a possible D gene is TRBD1 (5 bases). V lost 0 bases, J lost 15 bases, and 14 bases lay in between. Germline CDR1 reads SGHVS; CDR2 reads FQNEAQ. This CDR3 spans 13 amino acids. The CDR3 spells CASSLAPTVQVFF. CDR3 nucleotides: TGTGCCAGCAGCTTAGCCCCGACAGTTCAGGTGTTTTTT.

The chain is built from TRBV5-1 and TRBJ1-4; D remains unclear. CDR3 length: 14 amino acids. The germline CDR1 and CDR2 sequences are SGHRS and YFSETQ. V lost 4 bases to trimming and J lost 7 bases, with 14 bases between them. For the CDR3, the DNA is TGCGCCAGCAGCACCACGGGCCTTCTTGAAAAACTGTTTTTT. This translates into CASSTTGLLEKLFF.

For this clonotype: It may be a read error: a sequence one base away is much more abundant. This chain joins TRBV3-1 and TRBJ2-6, with 8 positions matching TRBD1. CDR1 and CDR2 (germline): LGHDT, YNNKEL (reference sequence). The CDR3 has 15 amino acids. The CDR3 nucleotides are TGTGCCAGCAGCCTGACAGGGGCTGGGGCCAACGGCCTGACTTTC. This sequence encodes CASSLTGAGANGLTF.

The chain has TRBV28 and TRBJ2-7, with 7 bases aligning to TRBD1. V lost 3 bases, J lost 2 bases, and 7 bases stayed unmatched. From germline, CDR1 is MDHEN and CDR2 SYDVKM. This CDR3 spans 15 amino acids. This CDR3 is CASSFADRRTYEQYF. In DNA, the CDR3 is TGTGCCAGCAGTTTCGCGGACAGGAGAACCTACGAGCAGTACTTC. The full variable domain, in which reference TRBV28 and TRBJ2-7 provide the parts outside the CDR3, is DVKVTQSSRYLVKRTGEKVFLECVQDMDHENMFWYRQDPGLGLRLIYFSYDVKMKEKGDIPEGYSVSREKKERFSLILESASTNQTSMYLCASSFADRRTYEQYFGPGTRLTVT.

This clonotype appeared a few times. This chain connects TRBV12-3 or TRBV12-4 to TRBJ1-5; D might be TRBD1 (6 bases). This CDR3 has 15 residues. Trimming left V 4 bases short and J 5 bases short, with 15 bases between. CDR3 loop: CASSSHTGIDQPQHF. CDR3 in DNA: TGTGCCAGCAGTTCCCACACAGGGATCGATCAGCCCCAGCATTTT.

The rearrangement joins TRBV5-1 to TRBJ1-6, with D hard to call. CDR3 size: 12 residues. From germline, CDR1 is SGHRS and CDR2 YFSETQ. V lost 0 bases and J 9 bases, leaving 4 bases between the germline ends. CDR3 amino acids: CASSLDFSPLHF. CDR3 sequence (DNA): TGCGCCAGCAGCTTGGACTTTTCACCCCTCCACTTT.

The table lists this clonotype with many counts. The chain is built from TRBV7-9 and TRBJ1-4, with no clear D. The germline CDR1 and CDR2 sequences are SEHNR and FQNEAQ (reference sequence). This CDR3 comprises 13 residues. Trimming took 1 base from V and 6 from J, leaving 6 bases between them. Here the CDR3 reads CASSLGGYEKLFF. CDR3 sequence (DNA): TGTGCCAGCAGCTTAGGAGGATATGAAAAACTGTTTTTT.

This clonotype was recorded at least ten times. The chain is built from TRBV7-2 and TRBJ1-2; 8 bases agree with TRBD1. V dropped 5 bases and J dropped 4; count of bases not matched to a gene: 6. CDR3 length equals 14 residues. Germline CDR1 is SGHTA and CDR2 is FQGNSA. The CDR3 region has the DNA TGTGCCAGCAGCCCTACAGGGGGAGGCTATGGCTACACCTTC. Translation: CASSPTGGGYGYTF.

This CDR3 is CASSQGQGGVPDEQYF. CDR3 DNA sequence: TGTGCCAGCAGCCAAGGACAGGGAGGGGTTCCGGACGAGCAGTACTTC. V usage is TRBV3-1 and J usage is TRBJ2-7, with D perhaps TRBD1 or TRBD2 (7 bases each). Germline assignment: CDR1 LGHDT and CDR2 YNNKEL (reference sequence). V was trimmed by 1 base and J by 5 bases, leaving 18 bases between them. The CDR3 is made up of 16 amino acids.